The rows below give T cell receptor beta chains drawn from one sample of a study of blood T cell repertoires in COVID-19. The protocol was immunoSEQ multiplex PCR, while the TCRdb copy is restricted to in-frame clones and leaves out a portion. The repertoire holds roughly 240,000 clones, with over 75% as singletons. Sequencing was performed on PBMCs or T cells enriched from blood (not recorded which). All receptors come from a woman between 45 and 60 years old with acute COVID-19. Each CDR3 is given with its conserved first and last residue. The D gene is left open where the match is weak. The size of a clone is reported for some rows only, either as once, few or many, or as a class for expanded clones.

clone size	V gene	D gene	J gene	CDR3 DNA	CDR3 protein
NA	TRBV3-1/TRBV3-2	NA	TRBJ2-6	TGTGCCAGCAGCCAAGATGATCCGGGGACTTACCTCTCTGGGGCCAACGTCCTGACTTTC	CASSQDDPGTYLSGANVLTF
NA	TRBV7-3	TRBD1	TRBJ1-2	TGTGCCAGCAGCTTAGGGACAGGGGTTGATTATGGCTACACCTTC	CASSLGTGVDYGYTF
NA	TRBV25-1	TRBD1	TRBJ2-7	TGTGCCAGCAGTGTAGCGAATTGGGACAGGGGCAACGAGCAGTACTTC	CASSVANWDRGNEQYF
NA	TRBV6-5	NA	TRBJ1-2	TGTGCCAGCAGAACCGGACGGGGAAATGGCTACACCTTC	CASRTGRGNGYTF
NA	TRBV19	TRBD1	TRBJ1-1	TGTGCCAGTAGTATGCCCCGGACAGGGGGGACTGAAGCTTTCTTT	CASSMPRTGGTEAFF
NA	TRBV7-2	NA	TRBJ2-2	TGTGCCAGCAGCTTAGCTAGTTTGGCCGGGGAGCTGTTTTTT	CASSLASLAGELFF
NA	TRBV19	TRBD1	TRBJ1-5	TGTGCCGGAGGACAGGGCCTCAATCAGCCCCAGCATTTT	CAGGQGLNQPQHF
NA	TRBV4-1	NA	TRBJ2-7	TGCGCCAGCAGCCAAACTGGGCCCTACGAGCAGTACTTC	CASSQTGPYEQYF
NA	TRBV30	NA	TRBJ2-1	TGTGCCTGGAGTGCCCCCAACGGTGAGCAGTTCTTC	CAWSAPNGEQFF
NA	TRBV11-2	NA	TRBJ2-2	TGTGCCAGCAGCTTATCCGGTCCCGGGGAGCTGTTTTTT	CASSLSGPGELFF
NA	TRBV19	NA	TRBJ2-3	TGTGCCAGTAGTGTTCACAGGGAAGATACGCAGTATTTT	CASSVHREDTQYF
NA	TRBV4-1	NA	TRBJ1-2	TGCGCCAGCAGCCACGGAACGGAGGGAGGCTACACCTTC	CASSHGTEGGYTF
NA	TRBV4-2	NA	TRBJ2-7	TGTGCCAGCAGCCTAGGAACAGGGTCGGAGGATGAGCAGTACTTC	CASSLGTGSEDEQYF
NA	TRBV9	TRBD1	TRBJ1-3	TGTGCCAGCAGCCCCCGACAGGGGATCGCTGGAAACACCATATATTTT	CASSPRQGIAGNTIYF
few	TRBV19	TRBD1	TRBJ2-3	TGTGCCAGTATGAAGGGGACAGGGAGAACAGATACGCAGTATTTT	CASMKGTGRTDTQYF
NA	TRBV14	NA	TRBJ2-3	TGTGCCAGCAGCCAAGTGGGGCCCCGCGGCGATACGCAGTATTTT	CASSQVGPRGDTQYF
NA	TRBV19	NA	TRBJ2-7	TGTGCCAGTTCAGCAGGTCTTAGCTCCTACGAGCAGTACTTC	CASSAGLSSYEQYF
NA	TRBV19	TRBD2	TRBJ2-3	TGTGCCAGTAGTGCTACCGGGGGGGCCTTAGGCACAGATACGCAGTATTTT	CASSATGGALGTDTQYF
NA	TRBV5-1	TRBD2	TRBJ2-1	TGCGCCAGCAGGGGACTAGCGGGGGTCAATGAGCAGTTCTTC	CASRGLAGVNEQFF
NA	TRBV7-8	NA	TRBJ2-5	TGTGCCAGCAGCCGTCAGTTGGAGACCCAGTACTTC	CASSRQLETQYF
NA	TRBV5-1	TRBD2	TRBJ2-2	TGCGCCAGCAGCTCCGGACTAGCGGGGGGCAACACCGGGGAGCTGTTTTTT	CASSSGLAGGNTGELFF
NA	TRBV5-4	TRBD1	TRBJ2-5	TGTGCCATCTCGGACAGGGTTTCGGTGGAGACCCAGTACTTC	CAISDRVSVETQYF
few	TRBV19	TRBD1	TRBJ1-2	TGTGCCAGTAGGGACAGGGACTATGGCTACACCTTC	CASRDRDYGYTF
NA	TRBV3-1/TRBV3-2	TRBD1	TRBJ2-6	TGTGCCAGCAGCCAAGATCGGGACAGGGGACCTAAGGGGGCCAACGTCCTGACTTTC	CASSQDRDRGPKGANVLTF
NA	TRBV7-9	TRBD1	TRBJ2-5	TGTGCCAGCAGCTCTACAGGGGGACAAGAGACCCAGTACTTC	CASSSTGGQETQYF
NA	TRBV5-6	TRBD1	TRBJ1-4	TGTGCCAGCAGCTCTGGACAGGGAAGGGAAAAACTGTTTTTT	CASSSGQGREKLFF
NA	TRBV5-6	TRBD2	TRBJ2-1	TGTGCCAGCAGCTCCCCAGCGGGGGGTCTTAATGAGCAGTTCTTC	CASSSPAGGLNEQFF
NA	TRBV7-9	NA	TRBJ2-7	TGTGCCAGCAGCTTATCCCCGGGGGTGTACGAGCAGTACTTC	CASSLSPGVYEQYF
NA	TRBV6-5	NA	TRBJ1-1	TGTGCCAGCAATTCAGGGCAACGGAACACTGAAGCTTTCTTT	CASNSGQRNTEAFF
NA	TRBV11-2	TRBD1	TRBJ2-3	TGTGCCAGCAGCTTAGGGGGACAGCCGATTTGGACAGATACGCAGTATTTT	CASSLGGQPIWTDTQYF
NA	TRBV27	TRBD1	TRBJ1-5	TGTGCCAGCAGGCAGGACAGGGGGCTCACCCAGCATTTT	CASRQDRGLTQHF
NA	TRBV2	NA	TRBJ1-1	TGTGCCAGCAGGGAAACAGGGAGATGGACTGAAGCTTTCTTT	CASRETGRWTEAFF
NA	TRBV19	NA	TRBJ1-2	TGTGCCAGTAGATATTCAGGGAATGATGGCTACACCTTC	CASRYSGNDGYTF
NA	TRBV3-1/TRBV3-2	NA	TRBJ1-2	TGTGCCAGCAGCCATCGCACATACTATGGCTACACCTTC	CASSHRTYYGYTF
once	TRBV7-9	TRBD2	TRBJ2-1	TGTGCCAGCAGCGGACGACTAGCGGGTTATGGTGAGCAGTTCTTC	CASSGRLAGYGEQFF
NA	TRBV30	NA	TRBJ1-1	TGTGCCTGGAGTGTACGAGTCGGCAGGGACACTGAAGCTTTCTTT	CAWSVRVGRDTEAFF
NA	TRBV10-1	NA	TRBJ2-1	TGCGCCAGCGGGCGTCACGGTAACAATGAGCAGTTCTTC	CASGRHGNNEQFF
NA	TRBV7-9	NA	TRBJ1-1	TGTGCCAGCAGCCCGGTGTTGTCTGAAGCTTTCTTT	CASSPVLSEAFF
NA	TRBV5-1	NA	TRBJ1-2	TGCGCCAGCAGCTTGGCCGGCCAGGGTCGCTACACCTTC	CASSLAGQGRYTF
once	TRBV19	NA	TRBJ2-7	TGTGCCAGTAGTATTGTACAGGGCACCTACGAGCAGTACTTC	CASSIVQGTYEQYF
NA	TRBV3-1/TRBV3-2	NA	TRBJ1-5	TGTGCCAGCAGCCAAGTCCACAGGGAGGGTTTATTTGGGAATCAGCCCCAGCATTTT	CASSQVHREGLFGNQPQHF
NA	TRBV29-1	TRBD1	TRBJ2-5	TGCAGCGTGGGCAGGGGGTACCAAGAGACCCAGTACTTC	CSVGRGYQETQYF
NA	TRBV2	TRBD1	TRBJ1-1	TGTGCCAGCATTAGGACAGGAGACACTGAAGCTTTCTTT	CASIRTGDTEAFF
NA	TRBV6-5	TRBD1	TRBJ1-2	TGTGCCAGCAGGAGCCTACAGGGGTTCTATGGCTACACCTTC	CASRSLQGFYGYTF
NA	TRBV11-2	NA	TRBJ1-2	TGTGCCAGCAGCTTAAGTGCGTCCCAAGCCCCCGGCTACACCTTC	CASSLSASQAPGYTF
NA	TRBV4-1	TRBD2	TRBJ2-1	TGCGCCAGCAGCCTCGGCCTGGGACTAGCGGGGGGGCAAGGTGAGCAGTTCTTC	CASSLGLGLAGGQGEQFF
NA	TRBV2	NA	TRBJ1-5	TGTGCCAGCCAAAGGGGGTTGTATCAGCCCCAGCATTTT	CASQRGLYQPQHF
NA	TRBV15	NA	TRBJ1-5	TGTGCCACCAGCAGAGATCGTCCCCAGCCCCAGCATTTT	CATSRDRPQPQHF
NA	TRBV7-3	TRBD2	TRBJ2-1	TGTGCCAGCAGCTTAGATGCGGGGGGTCACCAGTTCTTC	CASSLDAGGHQFF
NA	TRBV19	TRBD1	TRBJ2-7	TGTGCCAGTGTTTCCGGGACAGGAGGTTACGAGCAGTACTTC	CASVSGTGGYEQYF
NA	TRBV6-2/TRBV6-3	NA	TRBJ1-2	TGTGCCAGCAGTTACTCGACGGGGGACTACTATGGCTACACCTTC	CASSYSTGDYYGYTF
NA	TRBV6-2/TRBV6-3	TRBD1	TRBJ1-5	TGTGCCAGCAGTTATAATTGGGGACAGGGGCTTCTCAATCAGCCCCAGCATTTT	CASSYNWGQGLLNQPQHF
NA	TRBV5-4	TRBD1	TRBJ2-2	TGTGCCAGCAGCTTGGGACAGGGTAGAAACACCGGGGAGCTGTTTTTT	CASSLGQGRNTGELFF